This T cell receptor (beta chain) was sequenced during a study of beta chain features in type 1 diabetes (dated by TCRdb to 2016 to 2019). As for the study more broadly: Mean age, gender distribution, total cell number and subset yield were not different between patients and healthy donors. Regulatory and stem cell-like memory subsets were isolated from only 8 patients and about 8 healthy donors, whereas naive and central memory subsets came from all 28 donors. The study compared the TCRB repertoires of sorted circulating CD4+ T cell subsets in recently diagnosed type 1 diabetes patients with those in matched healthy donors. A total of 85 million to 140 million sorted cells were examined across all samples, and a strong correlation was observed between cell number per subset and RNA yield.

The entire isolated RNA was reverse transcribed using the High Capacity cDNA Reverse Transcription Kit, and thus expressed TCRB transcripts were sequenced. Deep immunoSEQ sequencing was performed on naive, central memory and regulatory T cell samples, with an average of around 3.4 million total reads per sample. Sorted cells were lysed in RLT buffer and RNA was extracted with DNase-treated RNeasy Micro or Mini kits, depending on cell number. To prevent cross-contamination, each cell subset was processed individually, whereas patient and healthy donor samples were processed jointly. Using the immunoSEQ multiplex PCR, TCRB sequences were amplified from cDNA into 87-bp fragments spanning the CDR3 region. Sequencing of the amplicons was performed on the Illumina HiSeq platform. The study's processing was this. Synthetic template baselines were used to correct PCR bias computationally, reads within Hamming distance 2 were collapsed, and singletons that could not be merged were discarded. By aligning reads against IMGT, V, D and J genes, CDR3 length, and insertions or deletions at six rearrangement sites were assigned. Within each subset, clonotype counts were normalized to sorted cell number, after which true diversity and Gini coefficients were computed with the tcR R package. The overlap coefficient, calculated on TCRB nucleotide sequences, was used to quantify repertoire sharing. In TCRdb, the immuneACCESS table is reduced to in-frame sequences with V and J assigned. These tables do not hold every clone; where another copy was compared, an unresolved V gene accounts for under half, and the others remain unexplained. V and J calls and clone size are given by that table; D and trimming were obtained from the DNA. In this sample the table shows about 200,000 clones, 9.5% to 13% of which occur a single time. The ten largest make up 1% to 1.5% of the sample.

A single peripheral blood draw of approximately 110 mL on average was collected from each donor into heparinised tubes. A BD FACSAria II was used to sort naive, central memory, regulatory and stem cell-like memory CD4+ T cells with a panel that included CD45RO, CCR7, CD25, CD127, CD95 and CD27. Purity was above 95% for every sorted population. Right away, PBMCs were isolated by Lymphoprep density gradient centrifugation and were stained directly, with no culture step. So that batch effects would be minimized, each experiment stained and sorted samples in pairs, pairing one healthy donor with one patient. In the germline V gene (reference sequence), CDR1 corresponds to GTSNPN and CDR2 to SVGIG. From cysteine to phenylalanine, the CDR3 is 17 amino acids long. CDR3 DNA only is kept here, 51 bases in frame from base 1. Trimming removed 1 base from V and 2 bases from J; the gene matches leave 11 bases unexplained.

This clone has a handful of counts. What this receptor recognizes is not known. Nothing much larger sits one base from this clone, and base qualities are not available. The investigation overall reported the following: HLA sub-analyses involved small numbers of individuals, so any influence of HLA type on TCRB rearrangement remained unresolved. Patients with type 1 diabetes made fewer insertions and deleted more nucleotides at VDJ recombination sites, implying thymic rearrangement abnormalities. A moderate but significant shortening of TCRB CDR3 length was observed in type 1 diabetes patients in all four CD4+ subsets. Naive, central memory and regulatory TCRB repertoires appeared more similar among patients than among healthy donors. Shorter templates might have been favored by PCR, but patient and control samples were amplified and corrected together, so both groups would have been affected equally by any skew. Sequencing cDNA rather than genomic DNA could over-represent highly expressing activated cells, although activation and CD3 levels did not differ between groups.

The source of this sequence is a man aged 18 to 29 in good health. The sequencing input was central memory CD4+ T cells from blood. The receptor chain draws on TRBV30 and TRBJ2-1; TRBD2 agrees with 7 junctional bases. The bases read TGTGCCTGGAGTGCAGAGGGAGCGGGATTTACCTACAATGAGCAGTTCTTC. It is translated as CAWSAEGAGFTYNEQFF.